What follows describes a single TCR beta chain. Antigen unknown. Germline lookup yields CDR1 GTSNPN and CDR2 SVGIG (reference sequence). The CDR3 extends over 14 amino acids. Trimming removed 0 bases at V and 4 bases at J, with 12 bases between. The sample comes from a study of T cell responses to AZD1222 COVID-19 vaccine. The study, taken as a whole, reports: Reports indicate that nearly half of spike-specific TCRs are directed at unmutated variant regions.

Clones were sequenced by immunoSEQ multiplex PCR, and TCRdb holds only the in-frame ones, with some missing. This sample yields approximately 100,000 clones, of which 92% are seen a single time; roughly 1.2% belongs to the top ten. The sequence derives from an adult in good health. This sample comprised peripheral blood, obtained on day 0 of AZD1222 vaccination. The chain couples TRBV30 to TRBJ1-1; D possibly corresponds to TRBD1 (6 bases). The chain's CDR3 is CAWSVGGAGTEAFF. The CDR3 DNA reads TGTGCCTGGAGTGTAGGGGGGGCTGGCACTGAAGCTTTCTTT.